Following are 5 T cell receptor beta chains from one sample sequenced in a study of human T cells and chemical hapten exposure. Time point here: pre-sensitization, week 0. Sample treatment: therapeutic diphenylcyclopropenone sensitization with weekly scalp DPC. TCRdb used MiXCR to reprocess the RACE reads, holding one entry per CDR3 protein. The top ten hold roughly 2.8% of the sample, which has 120,000 or so distinct CDR3 sequences, about 13% seen once. This material consisted of whole blood, taken in connection with sensitization to the hapten diphenylcyclopropenone (DPC). The source is a young woman with alopecia areata. Some clones in this sample may be carry-over from other donors' samples.

V usage is TRBV6-2 or TRBV6-3 and J usage is TRBJ1-2; TRBD1 might be the D (5 bases). Trimming left V 8 bases short and J 4 bases short, with 8 bases between. Germline assignment: CDR1 MNHEY and CDR2 SVGEGT. The CDR3 loop spans 11 amino acids. The CDR3 sequence is CASGHPYGYTF. In DNA form, the CDR3 reads TGTGCCAGCGGACATCCCTATGGCTACACCTTC.

This clonotype was counted ten times or more. The rearrangement links TRBV12-3 or TRBV12-4 to TRBJ2-6; D is uncertain. The CDR3 has 18 amino acids. Trimming shortened V by 2 bases and J by 0 bases, and 14 bases separated the two germline ends. CDR3 sequence (DNA): TGTGCCAGCAGTTTATCCTCCGACCGGTCCTCTGGGGCCAACGTCCTGACTTTC. Translated: CASSLSSDRSSGANVLTF.

In this sample, this clonotype turned up a few times. The J gene is TRBJ2-1, the V gene TRBV7-8, with D perhaps matching TRBD2 (7 bases). CDR1 is SGHVS and CDR2 is FQNEAQ in the germline V gene. The CDR3 sequence is 14 residues long. V was pared by 4 bases and J by 3 bases, with 10 bases between. Here the CDR3 DNA reads TGTGCCAGCAGCTGGGGGGGCAGCTACAATGAGCAGTTCTTC. It specifies CASSWGGSYNEQFF. The whole variable domain, filled in from reference TRBV7-8 and TRBJ2-1, reads GAGVSQSPRYKVAKRGQDVALRCDPISGHVSLFWYQQALGQGPEFLTYFQNEAQLDKSGLPSDRFFAERPEGSVSTLKIQRTQQEDSAVYLCASSWGGSYNEQFFGPGTRLTVL.

This clonotype occurred a few times. This chain joins TRBV6-5 and TRBJ2-1; 7 nucleotides align to TRBD1. J lost 6 bases, V lost 5 bases, and 7 bases had no gene match. Germline V gene sequence: CDR1 MNHEY, CDR2 SVGAGI. This CDR3 contains 14 residues. The CDR3 loop is CASSPWAGGNEQFF. The CDR3 nucleotides read TGTGCCAGCAGTCCGTGGGCAGGGGGCAATGAGCAGTTCTTC.

This clonotype was seen a few times. The V gene is TRBV20-1, the J gene TRBJ2-3; D remains ambiguous. Germline assignment: CDR1 DFQATT and CDR2 SNEGSKA (reference sequence). This CDR3 has 11 amino acids. V was pared by 1 base and J by 4 bases, with 3 bases between. The CDR3: CSARVPDTQYF. The DNA of the CDR3 is TGCAGTGCTAGAGTACCAGATACGCAGTATTTT.